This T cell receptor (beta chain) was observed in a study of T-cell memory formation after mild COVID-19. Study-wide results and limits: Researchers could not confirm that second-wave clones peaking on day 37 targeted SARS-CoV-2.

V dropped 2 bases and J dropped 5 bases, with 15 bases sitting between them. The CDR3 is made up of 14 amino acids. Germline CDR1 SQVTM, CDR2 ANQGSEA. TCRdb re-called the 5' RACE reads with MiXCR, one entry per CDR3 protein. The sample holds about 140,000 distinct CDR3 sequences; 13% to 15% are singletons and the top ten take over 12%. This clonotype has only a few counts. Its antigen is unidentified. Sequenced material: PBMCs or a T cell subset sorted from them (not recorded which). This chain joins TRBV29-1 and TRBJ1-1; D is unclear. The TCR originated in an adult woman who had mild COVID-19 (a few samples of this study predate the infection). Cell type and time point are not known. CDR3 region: CSVEPPARKTEAFF. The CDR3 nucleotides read TGCAGCGTTGAACCGCCCGCGAGGAAGACTGAAGCTTTCTTT.